This TCR beta chain appears in the sequencing data of a study of OX40 agonist ivuxolimab in advanced cancers. General study results and limits: Expanded clones were, on average, more numerous in CD8+ T cells than in CD4+.

Assay: immunoSEQ multiplex PCR; the TCRdb copy retains only in-frame clones and omits some. The sample yields around 130,000 clones, around 95% seen once. Points on this clone: What it recognizes is unknown.

CDR1 is SGHTA and CDR2 is FQGNSA in the germline V gene. This CDR3 region has 14 residues. V trimming: 7 bases; J trimming: 7 bases; junction bases outside the gene matches: 8. This clonotype originated in an adult with an advanced solid tumor such as melanoma, head and neck, liver or kidney cancer. The sample consisted of CD4+ or CD8+ T cells sorted from blood, taken in a trial of the OX40 agonist ivuxolimab. V and J are TRBV7-2 and TRBJ2-1; 9 bases fit TRBD2. The DNA for the CDR3 is TGTGCCAGCAAAAGCGGGAGGCGGGGAAATGAGCAGTTCTTC. Its protein is CASKSGRRGNEQFF.